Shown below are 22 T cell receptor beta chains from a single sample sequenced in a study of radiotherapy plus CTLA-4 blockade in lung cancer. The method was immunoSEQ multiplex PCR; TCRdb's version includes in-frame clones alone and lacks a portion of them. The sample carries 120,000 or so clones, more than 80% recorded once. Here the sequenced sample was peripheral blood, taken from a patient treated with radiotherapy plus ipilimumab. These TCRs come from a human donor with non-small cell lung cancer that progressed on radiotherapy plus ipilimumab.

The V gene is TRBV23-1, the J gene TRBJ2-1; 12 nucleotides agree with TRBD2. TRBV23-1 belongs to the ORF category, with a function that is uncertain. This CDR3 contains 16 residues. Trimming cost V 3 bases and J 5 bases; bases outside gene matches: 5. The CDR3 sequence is CASSHGGLAGDNEQFF. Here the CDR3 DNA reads TGCGCCAGCAGTCATGGGGGACTAGCGGGTGACAATGAGCAGTTCTTC.

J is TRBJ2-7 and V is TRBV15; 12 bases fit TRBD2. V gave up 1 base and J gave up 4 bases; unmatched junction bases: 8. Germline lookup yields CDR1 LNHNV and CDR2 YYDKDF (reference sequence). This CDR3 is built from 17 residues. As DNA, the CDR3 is TGTGCCACCAGCAGAGGTAGACTAGCGGGAGAGGGGTACGAGCAGTACTTC. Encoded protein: CATSRGRLAGEGYEQYF. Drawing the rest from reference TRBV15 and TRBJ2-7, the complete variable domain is DAMVIQNPRYQVTQFGKPVTLSCSQTLNHNVMYWYQQKSSQAPKLLFHYYDKDFNNEADTPDNFQSRRPNTSFCFLDIRSPGLGDTAMYLCATSRGRLAGEGYEQYFGPGTRLTVT.

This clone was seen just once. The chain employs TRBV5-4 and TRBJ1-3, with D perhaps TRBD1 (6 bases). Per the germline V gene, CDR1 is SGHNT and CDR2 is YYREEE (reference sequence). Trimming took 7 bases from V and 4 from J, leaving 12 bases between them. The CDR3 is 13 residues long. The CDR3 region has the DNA TGTGCCAGCGGGTTGAGGGGGGGAAACACCATATATTTT. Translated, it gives CASGLRGGNTIYF.

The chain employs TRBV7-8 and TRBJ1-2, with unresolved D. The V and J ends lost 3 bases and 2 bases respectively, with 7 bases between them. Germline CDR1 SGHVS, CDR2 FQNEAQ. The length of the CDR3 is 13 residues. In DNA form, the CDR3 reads TGTGCCAGCAGCTTCTCGGACAACTATGGCTACACCTTC. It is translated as CASSFSDNYGYTF. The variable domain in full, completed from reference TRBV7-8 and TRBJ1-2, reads GAGVSQSPRYKVAKRGQDVALRCDPISGHVSLFWYQQALGQGPEFLTYFQNEAQLDKSGLPSDRFFAERPEGSVSTLKIQRTQQEDSAVYLCASSFSDNYGYTFGSGTRLTVV.

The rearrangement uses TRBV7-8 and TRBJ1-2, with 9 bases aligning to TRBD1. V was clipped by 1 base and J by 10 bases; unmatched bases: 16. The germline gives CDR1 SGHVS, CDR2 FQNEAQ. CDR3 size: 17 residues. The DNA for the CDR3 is TGTGCCAGCAGCTTAGGTGGGGGACAGGGTTTTTTTACTCCCTACACCTTC. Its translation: CASSLGGGQGFFTPYTF.

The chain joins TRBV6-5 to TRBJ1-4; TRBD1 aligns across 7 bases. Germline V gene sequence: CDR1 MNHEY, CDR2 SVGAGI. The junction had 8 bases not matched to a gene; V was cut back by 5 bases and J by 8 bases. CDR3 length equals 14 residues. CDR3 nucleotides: TGTGCCAGCAGTCGTGACAGGGTTACGGAAAAACTGTTTTTT. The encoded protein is CASSRDRVTEKLFF.

DNA of the CDR3: TGTGCCAGCAGTAACGATGAGCAGTTCTTC. This sequence encodes CASSNDEQFF. The chain links TRBV2 to TRBJ2-1; D remains ambiguous. This CDR3 has 10 amino acids. Trimming removed 5 bases from V and 8 bases from J, with 4 bases in between. Germline V lookup: CDR1 SNHLY, CDR2 FYNNEI.

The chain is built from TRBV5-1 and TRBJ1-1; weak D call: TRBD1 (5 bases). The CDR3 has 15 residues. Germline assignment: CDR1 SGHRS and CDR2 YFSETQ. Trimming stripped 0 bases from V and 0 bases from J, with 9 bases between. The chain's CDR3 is CASSLDGGVNTEAFF. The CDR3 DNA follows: TGCGCCAGCAGCTTGGATGGGGGGGTGAACACTGAAGCTTTCTTT. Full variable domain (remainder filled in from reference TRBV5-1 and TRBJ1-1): KAGVTQTPRYLIKTRGQQVTLSCSPISGHRSVSWYQQTPGQGLQFLFEYFSETQRNKGNFPGRFSGRQFSNSRSEMNVSTLELGDSALYLCASSLDGGVNTEAFFGQGTRLTVV.

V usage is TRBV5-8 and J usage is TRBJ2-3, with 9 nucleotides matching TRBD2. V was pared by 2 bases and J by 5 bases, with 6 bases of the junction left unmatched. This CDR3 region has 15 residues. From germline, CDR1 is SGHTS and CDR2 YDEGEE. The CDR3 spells CASSLAGGREDTQYF. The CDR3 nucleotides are TGTGCCAGCAGCTTAGCGGGAGGAAGGGAAGATACGCAGTATTTT.

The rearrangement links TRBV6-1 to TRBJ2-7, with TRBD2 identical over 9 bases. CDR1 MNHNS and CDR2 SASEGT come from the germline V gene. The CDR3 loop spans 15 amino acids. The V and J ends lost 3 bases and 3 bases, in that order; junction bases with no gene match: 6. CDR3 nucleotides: TGTGCCAGCAGTGAGGGAGGTAGCGGGAGCTACGAGCAGTACTTC. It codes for CASSEGGSGSYEQYF.

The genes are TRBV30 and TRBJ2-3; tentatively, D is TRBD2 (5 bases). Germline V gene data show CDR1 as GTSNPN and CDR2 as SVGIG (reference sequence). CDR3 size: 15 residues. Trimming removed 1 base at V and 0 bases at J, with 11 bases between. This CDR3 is CAWSATGYSTDTQYF. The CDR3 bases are TGTGCCTGGAGTGCGACGGGATATAGCACAGATACGCAGTATTTT. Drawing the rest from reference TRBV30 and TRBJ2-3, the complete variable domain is SQTIHQWPATLVQPVGSPLSLECTVEGTSNPNLYWYRQAAGRGLQLLFYSVGIGQISSEVPQNLSASRPQDRQFILSSKKLLLSDSGFYLCAWSATGYSTDTQYFGPGTRLTVL.

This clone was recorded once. In DNA form, the CDR3 reads TGTGCCAGTATGGGTAGCACTGAAGCTTTCTTT. Translated, it gives CASMGSTEAFF. V gene TRBV19 combines with J gene TRBJ1-1; D is unresolved. Per the germline V gene, CDR1 is LNHDA and CDR2 is SQIVND (reference sequence). Trimming took 7 bases from V and 4 from J, leaving 7 bases between them. This CDR3 comprises 11 residues. Variable domain in full (rest from reference TRBV19 and TRBJ1-1): DGGITQSPKYLFRKEGQNVTLSCEQNLNHDAMYWYRQDPGQGLRLIYYSQIVNDFQKGDIAEGYSVSREKKESFPLTVTSAQKNPTAFYLCASMGSTEAFFGQGTRLTVV.

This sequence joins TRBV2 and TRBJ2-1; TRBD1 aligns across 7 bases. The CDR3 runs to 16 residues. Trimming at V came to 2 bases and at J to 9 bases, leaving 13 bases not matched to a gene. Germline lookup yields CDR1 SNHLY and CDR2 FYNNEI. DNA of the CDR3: TGTGCCAGCAGTGAACGAGGGGGCAATCGCATGAGTGAGCAGTTCTTC. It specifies CASSERGGNRMSEQFF. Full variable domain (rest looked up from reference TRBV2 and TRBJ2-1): EPEVTQTPSHQVTQMGQEVILRCVPISNHLYFYWYRQILGQKVEFLVSFYNNEISEKSEIFDDQFSVERPDGSNFTLKIRSTKLEDSAMYFCASSERGGNRMSEQFFGPGTRLTVL.

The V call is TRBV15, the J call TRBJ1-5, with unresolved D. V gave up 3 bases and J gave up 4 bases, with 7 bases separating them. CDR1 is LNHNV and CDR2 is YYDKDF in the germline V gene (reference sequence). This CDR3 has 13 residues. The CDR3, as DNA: TGTGCCACCAGCAGGGACCCGAATCAGCCCCAGCATTTT. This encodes CATSRDPNQPQHF. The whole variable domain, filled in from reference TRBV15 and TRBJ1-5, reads DAMVIQNPRYQVTQFGKPVTLSCSQTLNHNVMYWYQQKSSQAPKLLFHYYDKDFNNEADTPDNFQSRRPNTSFCFLDIRSPGLGDTAMYLCATSRDPNQPQHFGDGTRLSIL.

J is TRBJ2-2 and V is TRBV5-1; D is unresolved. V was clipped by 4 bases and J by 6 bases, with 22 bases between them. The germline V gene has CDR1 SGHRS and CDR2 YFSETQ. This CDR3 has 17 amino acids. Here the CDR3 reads CASSESVAGPVAGELFF. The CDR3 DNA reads TGCGCCAGCAGCGAGAGTGTCGCCGGTCCTGTCGCCGGGGAGCTGTTTTTT.

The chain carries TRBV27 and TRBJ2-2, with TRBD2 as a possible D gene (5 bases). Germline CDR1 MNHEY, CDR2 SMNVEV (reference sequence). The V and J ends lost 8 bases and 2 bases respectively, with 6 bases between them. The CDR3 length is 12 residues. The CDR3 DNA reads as TGTGCCAGCGGGAGAAACACCGGGGAGCTGTTTTTT. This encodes CASGRNTGELFF.

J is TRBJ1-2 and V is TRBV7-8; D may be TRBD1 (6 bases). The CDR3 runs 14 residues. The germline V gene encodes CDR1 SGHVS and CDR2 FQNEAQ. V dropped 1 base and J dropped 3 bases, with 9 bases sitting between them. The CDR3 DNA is TGTGCCAGCAGCTTAGGGCACAGGGACTATGGCTACACCTTC. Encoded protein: CASSLGHRDYGYTF.

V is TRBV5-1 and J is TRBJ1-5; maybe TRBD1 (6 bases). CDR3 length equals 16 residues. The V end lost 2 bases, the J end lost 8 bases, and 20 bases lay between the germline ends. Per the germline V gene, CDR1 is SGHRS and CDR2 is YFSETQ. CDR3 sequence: CASSFFGQQAQKPQHF. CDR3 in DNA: TGCGCCAGCAGCTTTTTTGGACAGCAGGCTCAGAAGCCCCAGCATTTT. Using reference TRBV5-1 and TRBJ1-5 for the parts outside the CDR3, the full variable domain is KAGVTQTPRYLIKTRGQQVTLSCSPISGHRSVSWYQQTPGQGLQFLFEYFSETQRNKGNFPGRFSGRQFSNSRSEMNVSTLELGDSALYLCASSFFGQQAQKPQHFGDGTRLSIL.

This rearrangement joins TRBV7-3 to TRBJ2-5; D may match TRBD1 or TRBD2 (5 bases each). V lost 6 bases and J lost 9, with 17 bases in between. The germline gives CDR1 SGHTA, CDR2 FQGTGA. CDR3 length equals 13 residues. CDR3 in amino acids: CASSRGPDMPQYF. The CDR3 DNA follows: TGTGCCAGCAGTCGGGGACCGGATATGCCCCAGTACTTC.

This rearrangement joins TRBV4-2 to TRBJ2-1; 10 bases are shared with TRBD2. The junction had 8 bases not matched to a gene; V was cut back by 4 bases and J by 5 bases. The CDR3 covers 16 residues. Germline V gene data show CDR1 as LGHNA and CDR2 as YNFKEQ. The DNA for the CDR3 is TGTGCCAGCAGCCCATCTAGCGGGAGCGGCGACAATGAGCAGTTCTTC. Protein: CASSPSSGSGDNEQFF.

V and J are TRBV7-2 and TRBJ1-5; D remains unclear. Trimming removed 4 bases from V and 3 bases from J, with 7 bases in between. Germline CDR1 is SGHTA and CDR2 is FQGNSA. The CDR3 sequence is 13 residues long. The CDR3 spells CASSSKNNQPQHF. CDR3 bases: TGTGCCAGCAGCTCGAAAAACAATCAGCCCCAGCATTTT.

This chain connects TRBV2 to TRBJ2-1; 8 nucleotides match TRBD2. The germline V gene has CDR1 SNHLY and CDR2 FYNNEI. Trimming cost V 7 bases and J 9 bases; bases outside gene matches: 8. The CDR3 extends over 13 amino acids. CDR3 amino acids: CASTTSVKSEQFF. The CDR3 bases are TGTGCCAGCACGACTAGCGTCAAAAGTGAGCAGTTCTTC.